The entry that follows covers one TCR beta chain sequence. This receptor's antigen is unknown. At one boundary the junction diverges from the germline segment, which might be a read error. Healthy HIV-negative adults with no recently reported acute infections or vaccinations were included as donors. Every donor was a Caucasian adult living in Nashville, Tennessee, USA. CD4+ T cells were enriched through magnetic negative selection, after which naive cells were positively selected on CD45RA and the remaining negative fraction served as the memory subset. After blood collection by leukapheresis, PBMCs were isolated using Ficoll-Histopaque density gradient centrifugation and then cryopreserved in the vapor phase of liquid nitrogen. Analytical flow cytometry was used to check the purity and quantity of each magnetically sorted T cell population. Genomic DNA was isolated from each sorted fraction and quantified by UV absorbance on a Nanodrop 2000c.

This entry is derived from a study of shared clonotypes between healthy human individuals (dated by TCRdb to the early 2020s). Some background on the complete study: A couple of women and a few men aged 18 to 49 years were included in the cohort. Per donor, three plates each were used for CD4 naive and CD4 memory, two for CD8 naive, and one for CD8 memory. To estimate repertoire size and how much clonotype sharing occurs between individuals, the study deeply sequenced the blood TCR repertoires of 4 to 6 healthy adults. To increase sequencing depth and limit assay-specific biases, TCR repertoire library preparation and sequencing were carried out by different laboratories using diverse techniques. Leukapheresis yielded between about 0.94 and 10 billion PBMCs per donor.

Here is what the overall study found, with its caveats: About 5% of naive CD4, 3% to 3.5% of naive CD8, 2.3% of memory CD4, and 0.4% of memory CD8 clonotypes were shared across several donors. Compared with non-shared clonotypes, the clonotypes found in all four sorted-subset donors had higher generation probabilities. Naive subsets generally had larger estimated clonotype richness than memory subsets did. Incomplete sequencing was indicated by rarefaction of sorted-subset datasets, despite the large sequencing depth. Sampling was restricted to blood, and TCR repertoires in tissue are likely to differ from TCR repertoires in blood. The genetic and exposure-history diversity represented was limited by the small number of donors. Pairwise subsampling led to the expectation that sequencing depth would affect the degree of clonotype sharing among donors.

From the cysteine up to the phenylalanine, the CDR3 has a length of 12 residues. Only the CDR3 DNA stays, 36 bases, in frame from base 1. From a lookup of the germline V gene, CDR1 and CDR2 are MDHEN and SYDVKM. TCR CDR3 regions were amplified from genomic DNA by multiplex PCR using the deep immunoSEQ assay. Extracted genomic DNA from each cell subset was spread evenly across all wells of several immunoSEQ 96-well plates, with each plate serving as a replicate. For sorted subsets, each replicate PCR was loaded with 150 to 250 ng genomic DNA, equivalent to 25,000 to 35,000 T cell genomes. Purified libraries were quantified with a Qubit 3.0 fluorometer, sized on a Bioanalyzer 2100, and re-quantified with the KAPA Library Quantification kit. Every immunoSEQ 96-well plate was sequenced on a dedicated single-read 150-cycle Illumina NextSeq 550 flow cell. The published analysis was carried out like this. The immunoSEQ output contained only junctional sequences without quality scores, so filtering could not match that applied to full-length reads. To assign V/J genes and CDR3, sequences were annotated against IMGT germline references using PyIR, a Python wrapper for IgBLAST v1.9. Reads were removed for weak V/J assignments (E-value above 1e-6), missing CDR3, stop codons, out-of-frame junctions, or ambiguous translated residues. A V3J clonotype was defined by an identical inferred V gene, J gene, and CDR3 amino acid sequence. To compute the percentage overlap between repertoires, the number of shared unique clonotypes was divided by the size of the smaller repertoire. RTK rarefaction, the Chao1 estimator, and Recon v2.1 estimates of unobserved clonotypes were used to assess repertoire richness. OLGA was used to compute generation probabilities for all TCRbeta clonotypes that the gDNA method yielded from a handful of donors. Here the immuneACCESS table is served through TCRdb, limited to in-frame sequences with V and J called. Missing clones are a known gap in these copies; in checked studies unresolved V genes cover under half, and the rest lacks a known reason. V, J and clone size are those of that table, while D and trimming were read from the DNA. The sample has about 600,000 clones on record, approximately 97% of them singletons. The ten most abundant clones make up 0.055% to 0.07% of the sample.

The TCR was taken from a woman in her 30s in good health. The sample was naive CD4+ T cells sorted from blood. The cell subset or site label, read with the paper, signifies: CD45RA+ positively selected. The rearranged chain carries TRBV28 and TRBJ2-7; the D region may be TRBD1 or TRBD2, each matching 5 bases equally. The CDR3 has the sequence CASRDRDGPLDF. The bases are TGTGCCAGCAGGGATCGGGACGGCCCTCTGGACTTC.